Listed here is a single T cell receptor (beta chain). The antigen remains undetermined. Treatment defined: oral pan-JAK inhibitor, 5-10 mg twice daily. This record belongs to a study of CD8+ T cells in alopecia areata. Study-level points and caveats: Significant decreases in scalp clonality and expanded CD8+ clones followed tofacitinib treatment.

Isolated RNA was reverse transcribed into cDNA used as the sequencing template. Clones were sequenced by immunoSEQ multiplex PCR, and TCRdb holds only the in-frame ones, with some missing. Seen here are approximately 280,000 clones, more than 45% observed once, and the top ten hold about 1.7%. The CDR3 loop spans 11 amino acids. Germline CDR1 GTSNPN, CDR2 SVGIG (reference sequence). Source: CD4+ T cells sorted from blood, taken at week 24, from a patient treated with tofacitinib. This rearrangement joins TRBV30 to TRBJ2-5; D unclear. The DNA end favors TRBJ2-7, so the J call may be wrong. The TCR comes from a human donor with alopecia areata. CDR3 protein: CAWSHVYEQYF. CDR3 DNA: TGTGCCTGGTCCCACGTCTACGAGCAGTACTTC.